This T cell receptor beta chain was recorded in a study of cytomegalovirus exposure and HLA in healthy donors. Study-wide results and limits: CMV antigen specificity was confirmed in vitro for a few CMV-associated chains. TCR sequences were mostly rare, though some public TCRs occurred in many donors. Reportedly, diagnosis of cytomegalovirus status by the classifier showed high specificity and sensitivity.

The CDR3 totals 14 residues. V dropped 4 bases and J dropped 3 bases, with 9 bases sitting between them. CDR1 KGHSH and CDR2 LQKENI come from the germline V gene. Remarks on this clone: The antigen is undetermined.

Amplification used 60 Vbeta primers and 13 Jbeta primers. The repertoire was sequenced with immunoSEQ multiplex PCR; TCRdb's copy has only in-frame clones and lacks some. The sample includes about 160,000 clones, more than 75% seen only once; the top ten take approximately 1.5%. The specimen sequenced was PBMCs. This TCR came from a girl between 10 and 17 years old in good health and CMV-seropositive. The chain is built from TRBV18 and TRBJ1-4; D remains ambiguous. As DNA, the CDR3 is TGTGCCAGCTCACTACAAACCTCTAATGAAAAACTGTTTTTT. Protein sequence: CASSLQTSNEKLFF.